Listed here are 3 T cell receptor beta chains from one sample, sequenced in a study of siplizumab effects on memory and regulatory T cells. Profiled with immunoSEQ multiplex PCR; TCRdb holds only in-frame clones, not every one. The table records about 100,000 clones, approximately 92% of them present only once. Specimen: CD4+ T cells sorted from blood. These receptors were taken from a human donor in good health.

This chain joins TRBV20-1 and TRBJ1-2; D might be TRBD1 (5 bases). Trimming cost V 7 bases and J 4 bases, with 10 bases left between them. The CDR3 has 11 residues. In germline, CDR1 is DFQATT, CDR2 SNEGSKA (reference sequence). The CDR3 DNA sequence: TGCAGTGGGTCGGGGCTCTATGGCTACACCTTC. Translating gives CSGSGLYGYTF.

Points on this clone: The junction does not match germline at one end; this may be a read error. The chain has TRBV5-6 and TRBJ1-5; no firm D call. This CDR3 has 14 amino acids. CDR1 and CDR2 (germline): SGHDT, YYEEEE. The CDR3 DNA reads TGTGCCAGCAGCTTGGGGTGGGAAGGGTCGGTGAGTTATTTT. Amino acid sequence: CASSLGWEGSVSYF. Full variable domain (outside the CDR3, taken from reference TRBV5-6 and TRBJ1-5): DAGVTQSPTHLIKTRGQQVTLRCSPKSGHDTVSWYQQALGQGPQFIFQYYEEEERQRGNFPDRFSGHQFPNYSSELNVNALLLGDSALYLCASSLGWEGSVSYFGDGTRLSIL.

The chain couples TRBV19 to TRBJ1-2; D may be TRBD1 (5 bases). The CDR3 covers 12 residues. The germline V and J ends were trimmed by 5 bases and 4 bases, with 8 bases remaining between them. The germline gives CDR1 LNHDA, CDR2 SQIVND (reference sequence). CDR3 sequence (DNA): TGTGCCAGTAGTCCCAGGGTCTATGGCTACACCTTC. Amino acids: CASSPRVYGYTF.